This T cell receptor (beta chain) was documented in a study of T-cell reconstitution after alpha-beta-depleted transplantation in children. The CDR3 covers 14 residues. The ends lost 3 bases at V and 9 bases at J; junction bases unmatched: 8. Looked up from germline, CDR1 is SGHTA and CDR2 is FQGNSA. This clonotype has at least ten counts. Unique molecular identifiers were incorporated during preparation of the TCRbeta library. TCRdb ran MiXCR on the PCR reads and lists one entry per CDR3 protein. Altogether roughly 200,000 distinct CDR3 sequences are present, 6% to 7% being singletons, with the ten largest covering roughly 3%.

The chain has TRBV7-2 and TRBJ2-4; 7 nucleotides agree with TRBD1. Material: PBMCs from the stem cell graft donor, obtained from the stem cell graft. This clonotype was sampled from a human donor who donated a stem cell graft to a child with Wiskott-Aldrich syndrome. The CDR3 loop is CASSLGYRGSIQYF. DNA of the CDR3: TGTGCCAGCAGCTTGGGCTACAGGGGTAGCATTCAGTACTTC.